A single sample is the source of the 8 T cell receptor beta chains below, sequenced in a study of blood T cell repertoires in COVID-19. Assay: immunoSEQ multiplex PCR; the TCRdb copy retains only in-frame clones and omits some. The sample has roughly 42,000 clones; around 91% are singletons. The sequenced material came from peripheral blood. Source of these receptors: a man younger than 40 with active or convalescent COVID-19.

This clone was seen more than once but under ten times. The CDR3: CASSIVLGAQRQPQHF. DNA for the CDR3: TGTGCCAGTAGTATAGTTCTTGGGGCTCAAAGACAGCCCCAGCATTTT. V and J are TRBV19 and TRBJ1-5, with D possibly TRBD1 on 5 matching bases. CDR1 is LNHDA and CDR2 is SQIVND in the germline V gene (reference sequence). V lost 1 base and J 7 bases, leaving 17 bases between the germline ends. The CDR3 has 16 amino acids.

V is TRBV29-1 and J is TRBJ2-3; TRBD1 agrees at 10 bases. This CDR3 has 14 residues. Germline V gene lookup returns CDR1 SQVTM and CDR2 ANQGSEA. Germline trimming cut 3 bases from V and 3 bases from J; bases unmatched to any gene: 3. DNA for the CDR3: TGCAGCGTTGACAGGACAGGGGGGACAGATACGCAGTATTTT. As protein: CSVDRTGGTDTQYF.

The genes are TRBV24-1 and TRBJ1-4; the match to TRBD1 covers 8 bases. Germline CDR1 reads KGHDR; CDR2 reads SFDVKD. After removal of 2 bases from V and 8 bases from J, the junction contained 6 bases not matched to a gene. CDR3 size: 15 residues. CDR3 nucleotides: TGTGCCACCAGTGATTCAGCAGGGGGCCGCGAAAAACTGTTTTTT. Translated: CATSDSAGGREKLFF.

This sequence joins TRBV6-5 and TRBJ1-2, with 8 nucleotides matching TRBD1. This CDR3 has 13 residues. CDR1 and CDR2 from the germline V gene are MNHEY and SVGAGI. After removal of 5 bases from V and 8 bases from J, the junction contained 7 bases not matched to a gene. Here the CDR3 DNA reads TGTGCCAGCAGTACGGCAGGGGGCCTCGGCTACACCTTC. Its protein is CASSTAGGLGYTF.

This clone was observed once. The CDR3 nucleotides read TGTGCCAGCAGTGGTCAGGGGTTTACAACTAATGAAAAACTGTTTTTT. Translating gives CASSGQGFTTNEKLFF. V gene TRBV28 combines with J gene TRBJ1-4; possibly TRBD1 for D (6 bases). Germline V gene lookup returns CDR1 MDHEN and CDR2 SYDVKM. V lost 5 bases and J 0 bases, leaving 13 bases between the germline ends. CDR3 size: 16 residues. Filled out from reference TRBV28 and TRBJ1-4, the complete variable domain reads DVKVTQSSRYLVKRTGEKVFLECVQDMDHENMFWYRQDPGLGLRLIYFSYDVKMKEKGDIPEGYSVSREKKERFSLILESASTNQTSMYLCASSGQGFTTNEKLFFGSGTQLSVL.

V usage is TRBV7-3 and J usage is TRBJ2-5; TRBD1 aligns across 8 bases. The CDR3 has 15 amino acids. Germline CDR1 and CDR2: SGHTA and FQGTGA. V gave up 5 bases and J gave up 8 bases; unmatched junction bases: 13. The CDR3 sequence is CASSLTGTGEFTQYF. In DNA form, the CDR3 reads TGTGCCAGCAGCCTCACCGGGACAGGAGAATTTACCCAGTACTTC.

The chain couples TRBV6-6 to TRBJ2-7; 7 bases line up with TRBD2. The CDR3 runs 14 residues. Trimming cost V 9 bases and J 0 bases; bases outside gene matches: 8. Germline CDR1 MNHNY, CDR2 SVGAGI (reference sequence). The CDR3 protein is CASRPGLPSYEQYV. In DNA, the CDR3 is TGTGCCAGTAGGCCGGGACTACCCTCCTACGAGCAGTACGTC.

The chain uses TRBV4-1 and TRBJ2-3; TRBD2 matches 9 bases. Germline trimming cut 1 base from V and 2 bases from J; bases unmatched to any gene: 4. Germline V gives CDR1 MGHRA, CDR2 YSYEKL. The CDR3 is 16 amino acids. The CDR3 DNA follows: TGCGCCAGCAGCCAAGGCAGCGGGAGGCACACAGATACGCAGTATTTT. Translated: CASSQGSGRHTDTQYF.